The rows below give T cell receptor beta chains drawn from one sample of a study of cytomegalovirus exposure and HLA in healthy donors. Produced via immunoSEQ multiplex PCR; TCRdb's table is partial and in-frame only. The top ten hold 1.1% to 1.5% of the sample, which has more than 150,000 clones, approximately 80% seen once. The sequenced material came from PBMCs. These TCRs come from a girl between 5 and 17 years old in good health and CMV-seropositive. Both conserved end residues are part of each CDR3. The D gene is left open where the match is weak. The listing skips clone size in some rows; elsewhere it reads once, few, many or a size class.

16	.	TRBV18	TRBJ1-1	.	TGTGCCAGCTCACCACGGTGGGACATCCCGAACACTGAAGCTTTCTTT	CASSPRWDIPNTEAFF
15	.	TRBV15	TRBJ2-7	.	TGTGCCACCAGCAGAGAGGGACTTGGAAGTTACGAGCAGTACTTC	CATSREGLGSYEQYF
13	TRBD1	TRBV7-3	TRBJ1-2	.	TGTGCCAGCAGCTCGACAGGGGTGGGAGGCTACACCTTC	CASSSTGVGGYTF
13	.	TRBV11-3	TRBJ2-1	.	TGTGCCAGCAGCGCCAGATCCTACAATGAGCAGTTCTTC	CASSARSYNEQFF
14	.	TRBV30	TRBJ2-2	.	TGTGCCGCTCGTCCCGGGAGCGGGACCGGGGAGCTGTTTTTT	CAARPGSGTGELFF
13	.	TRBV5-1	TRBJ2-7	.	TGCGCCAGCAGCTTGGTACGTCAGAACGAGCAGTACTTC	CASSLVRQNEQYF
13	.	TRBV10-1	TRBJ2-1	.	TGCGCCAGCAGTGAAGTACTACACAATGAGCAGTTCTTC	CASSEVLHNEQFF
16	.	TRBV6-5	TRBJ2-7	.	TGTGCCAGCAGTTACATAAGAAGTGCAGGGGCCAACGAGCAGTACTTC	CASSYIRSAGANEQYF
14	TRBD1	TRBV6-5	TRBJ2-7	.	TGTGCCAGCAGTTCCGGGACAGGGAACTACGAGCAGTACTTC	CASSSGTGNYEQYF
14	TRBD2	TRBV30	TRBJ2-1	.	TGCGCCTGGAGTGGGACTAGCGGGTACAATGAGCAGTTCTTC	CAWSGTSGYNEQFF
14	TRBD2	TRBV29-1	TRBJ2-3	once	TGCAGCGTTGCATTAGCGGGAGTCACAGATACGCAGTATTTT	CSVALAGVTDTQYF
15	TRBD1	TRBV2	TRBJ1-2	once	TGTGCCAGCAGTGATAGGGACAGGACTAACTATGGCTACACCTTC	CASSDRDRTNYGYTF
15	.	TRBV11-2	TRBJ2-7	.	TGTGCCAGCAGCCCCTCAAGGGGGACTACCTACGAGCAGTACTTC	CASSPSRGTTYEQYF
15	.	TRBV5-1	TRBJ1-1	.	TGCGCCAGCGGCGGGACCACGGGCAGTTACACTGAAGCTTTCTTT	CASGGTTGSYTEAFF
14	TRBD1	TRBV6-5	TRBJ1-2	.	TGTGCCAGCAGACCGGGACAGGGGACCTATGGCTACACCTTC	CASRPGQGTYGYTF
14	.	TRBV2	TRBJ1-2	.	TGTGCCAGCAGTGAAGGCAGGGGCCTCTATGGCTACACCTTC	CASSEGRGLYGYTF
14	.	TRBV2	TRBJ2-5	once	TGTGCCAGCAGTGTCGGACGTAGCGGTGAGACCCAGTACTTC	CASSVGRSGETQYF
16	.	TRBV5-4	TRBJ1-1	.	TGTGCCAGCAGCCGGGGATCCGAAGGGAGGAACACTGAAGCTTTCTTT	CASSRGSEGRNTEAFF
14	TRBD1	TRBV7-9	TRBJ2-1	.	TGTGCCAGCAGCTCGACAGGGGTCTACAATGAGCAGTTCTTC	CASSSTGVYNEQFF
14	.	TRBV6-5	TRBJ2-7	.	TGTGCCAGCAGTTACGTCGAGGGGGCCTACGAGCAGTACTTC	CASSYVEGAYEQYF
13	.	TRBV5-5	TRBJ1-1	.	TGTGCCAGCAGCTTGTGGGGGGGTCCTGAAGCTTTCTTT	CASSLWGGPEAFF
16	TRBD2	TRBV25-1	TRBJ2-3	.	TGTGCCAGCAGTGGCAGCCTAGCGGGAGGAGCAGATACGCAGTATTTT	CASSGSLAGGADTQYF
15	TRBD2	TRBV5-1	TRBJ2-5	.	TGCGCCAGCAGCCAGGGACTAGCAGCACAAGAGACCCAGTACTTC	CASSQGLAAQETQYF
15	TRBD1	TRBV12-5	TRBJ2-7	few	TGTGCTAGTGGTTTGATCCGGGACAGGGCCTACGAGCAGTACTTC	CASGLIRDRAYEQYF
14	.	TRBV19	TRBJ2-2	.	TGTGCCAGTAGTATAGGCGGGAACACCGGGGAGCTGTTTTTT	CASSIGGNTGELFF
14	.	TRBV27	TRBJ2-7	.	TGTGCCAGCAGTTTACAGGTTGCGTCCTACGAGCAGTACTTC	CASSLQVASYEQYF
13	.	TRBV7-7	TRBJ2-3	few	TGTGCTAGCAGCTTAGCGCCGGGAGATACGCAGTATTTT	CASSLAPGDTQYF
15	TRBD2	TRBV5-8	TRBJ2-7	few	TGTGCCAGCAGCTTGGCCCTAGGACTAGCATACGAGCAGTACTTC	CASSLALGLAYEQYF
13	.	TRBV29-1	TRBJ1-1	.	TGCAGCGTTGTTGTGAACATGAACACTGAAGCTTTCTTT	CSVVVNMNTEAFF
14	TRBD1	TRBV15	TRBJ2-5	.	TGTGCCACCAGCGGGGCGACAGGGGGCGAGACCCAGTACTTC	CATSGATGGETQYF
11	TRBD1	TRBV20-1	TRBJ1-3	once	TGCAGTGCCTCTACAGGGGTCCCCGAATATTTT	CSASTGVPEYF
14	TRBD1	TRBV6-1	TRBJ2-1	.	TGTGCCAGCAGTGGCAGACAGGGATGGAATGAGCAGTTCTTC	CASSGRQGWNEQFF
14	TRBD1	TRBV6-5	TRBJ1-5	.	TGTGCCAGCTCGGGACAGGGTATTTTTCAGCCCCAGCATTTT	CASSGQGIFQPQHF
13	.	TRBV30	TRBJ2-7	.	TGTGCCTGGAGCATCCGGGGGTTATACGAGCAGTACTTC	CAWSIRGLYEQYF
15	.	TRBV2	TRBJ2-3	.	TGTGCCAGCAGTGTTAGGCTGAGGGGCACAGATACGCAGTATTTT	CASSVRLRGTDTQYF
17	TRBD2	TRBV4-2	TRBJ2-1	.	TGTGCCAGCAGCCAACTTGGACTAGCGGGATCCTACAATGAGCAGTTCTTC	CASSQLGLAGSYNEQFF
14	.	TRBV4-1	TRBJ2-7	once	TGCGCCAGCAGCCAAGCAACAGGGTTCTACGAGCAGTACTTC	CASSQATGFYEQYF
15	.	TRBV13	TRBJ2-6	few	TGTGCCAGCAGCTTAAGCCCCTCTGGGGCCAACGTCCTGACTTTC	CASSLSPSGANVLTF
15	TRBD1	TRBV7-8	TRBJ2-7	.	TGTGCCAGCAGCTCGACAGGGAGACCGCAATACGAGCAGTACTTC	CASSSTGRPQYEQYF
15	TRBD2	TRBV27	TRBJ2-1	.	TGTGCCAGCAGTCCTAGCGGGAGGGCCTACAATGAGCAGTTCTTC	CASSPSGRAYNEQFF
14	TRBD1	TRBV5-1	TRBJ2-5	.	TGCGCCAGCAGCTTGGAGCCAGGGGGAGAGACCCAGTACTTC	CASSLEPGGETQYF
13	TRBD2	TRBV5-6	TRBJ2-7	.	TGTGCCAGCAGACCGGGACTAGCGTACGAGCAGTACTTC	CASRPGLAYEQYF
11	.	TRBV20-1	TRBJ1-1	few	TGCAGTGCTAGAGGGCACACTGAAGCTTTCTTT	CSARGHTEAFF
15	.	TRBV2	TRBJ1-3	.	TGTGCCAGCAGTAGGGACATTTACTCTGGAAACACCATATATTTT	CASSRDIYSGNTIYF
14	TRBD1	TRBV10-3	TRBJ1-1	.	TGTGCCTCGGGACAGGAGATCGATAACACTGAAGCTTTCTTT	CASGQEIDNTEAFF
15	.	TRBV2	TRBJ1-1	.	TGTGCCAGCGAGCCGCCCGGCAGGATGAACACTGAAGCTTTCTTT	CASEPPGRMNTEAFF
14	TRBD2	TRBV2	TRBJ2-7	.	TGTGCCTGGGAGATGCGGGAGCCCGCCTACGAGCAGTACTTC	CAWEMREPAYEQYF
17	TRBD2	TRBV7-8	TRBJ2-7	.	TGTGCCAGCAGCTTAGCGCTAGCGGGAGACCTCGTATACGAGCAGTACTTC	CASSLALAGDLVYEQYF
15	TRBD1	TRBV2	TRBJ2-1	.	TGTGCCAGCATTTACCCGCAGGGGGCCTACAATGAGCAGTTCTTC	CASIYPQGAYNEQFF
15	TRBD1	TRBV6-1	TRBJ2-3	.	TGTGCCAGCAGGGCCGACAGGGCTAGCACAGATACGCAGTATTTT	CASRADRASTDTQYF
14	TRBD1	TRBV7-8	TRBJ2-7	.	TGTGCCAGCAGCGCCCGGGACAGGATTTCCGAGCAGTACTTC	CASSARDRISEQYF
14	TRBD2	TRBV6-5	TRBJ2-7	.	TGTGCCAGCAGAAGACTAGCGGGAGGCTACGAGCAGTACTTC	CASRRLAGGYEQYF
14	TRBD1	TRBV19	TRBJ2-7	.	TGTGCCAGTAGTATTGGACAGGGGACCCACGAGCAGTACTTC	CASSIGQGTHEQYF
13	.	TRBV7-9	TRBJ2-7	.	TGTGCCAGCGGTGGGACAAGGACCTACGAGCAGTACTTC	CASGGTRTYEQYF
16	.	TRBV5-1	TRBJ2-1	.	TGCGCCAGCAGCACGTGGCGACAGGCCATCTACAATGAGCAGTTCTTC	CASSTWRQAIYNEQFF
14	TRBD1	TRBV5-4	TRBJ1-1	.	TGTGCCAGCAGCTTCCGGGACAGGGACACTGAAGCTTTCTTT	CASSFRDRDTEAFF
14	.	TRBV5-1	TRBJ1-4	.	TGCGCCAGCAGCATTGCTACAACTAATGAAAAACTGTTTTTT	CASSIATTNEKLFF
16	.	TRBV25-1	TRBJ2-1	.	TGTGCCAGCAGCCACCCGGGGGGCAGCTCCTACAATGAGCAGTTCTTC	CASSHPGGSSYNEQFF
14	TRBD1	TRBV14	TRBJ1-2	.	TGTGCCAGCAGCCTAAGCCAGGGGGCCTTTGGCTACACCTTC	CASSLSQGAFGYTF